Below, 15 T cell receptor beta chains from the same sample are listed, as sequenced in a study of beta chain features in type 1 diabetes. Study observations and caveats: TCRB CDR3 length was moderately but significantly reduced in all four CD4+ subsets of Type 1 diabetes patients.

The isolated RNA, all of it, was reverse transcribed, so expressed TCRB transcripts were what got sequenced. Using immunoSEQ multiplex PCR, the repertoire was profiled, and TCRdb retains in-frame clones only, with some absent. The table has 400,000 or so clones, about 10% seen once. The antigens of these receptors remain unknown. Sequencing input: central memory CD4+ T cells from blood. These TCRs come from a man aged 25-40 years with type 1 diabetes.

This chain connects TRBV7-8 to TRBJ2-7, with D hard to call. V dropped 5 bases and J dropped 0 bases, with 8 bases sitting between them. The germline CDR1 and CDR2 sequences are SGHVS and FQNEAQ. This CDR3 has 13 amino acids. In nucleotides, the CDR3 is TGTGCCAGCAGCGGGTGGTCCTCCTACGAGCAGTACTTC. It specifies CASSGWSSYEQYF.

This clone was seen more than once but under ten times. The CDR3 DNA reads as TGTGCCAGCAGAGGGCCCGGCGTTCAGCCCCAGCATTTT. Protein sequence: CASRGPGVQPQHF. The V and J genes are TRBV27 and TRBJ1-5; unclear D gene. Trimming shortened V by 6 bases and J by 6 bases, and 12 bases separated the two germline ends. Per the germline V gene, CDR1 is MNHEY and CDR2 is SMNVEV (reference sequence). This CDR3 has 13 amino acids.

The rearrangement joins TRBV7-2 to TRBJ2-1; 12 bases agree with TRBD2. CDR3 size: 17 residues. V shed 3 bases, J shed 4 bases, and the junction held 7 bases outside the gene matches. Looked up from germline, CDR1 is SGHTA and CDR2 is FQGNSA. DNA for the CDR3: TGTGCCAGCAGCTTTCAGACTAGCGGGAGTTGGTACAATGAGCAGTTCTTC. It translates to CASSFQTSGSWYNEQFF.

This clone has just a few counts. The V and J genes are TRBV4-1 and TRBJ1-5, with unresolved D. Germline V gives CDR1 MGHRA, CDR2 YSYEKL. CDR3 length equals 13 residues. Trimming pared 0 bases from V and 7 bases from J, leaving 7 bases between. CDR3 bases: TGCGCCAGCAGCCAAGAGGTCGGACAGCCCCAGCATTTT. This translates into CASSQEVGQPQHF.

The sample holds many counts of this clone. V is TRBV7-8 and J is TRBJ2-1; D is perhaps TRBD1 (6 bases). The CDR3 contains 18 residues. V was trimmed by 3 bases and J by 4 bases, leaving 22 bases between them. The germline V gene encodes CDR1 SGHVS and CDR2 FQNEAQ. The CDR3 region has the DNA TGTGCCAGCAGCTTTAATGACTATATTCGACAGGCATACAATGAGCAGTTCTTC. Its protein is CASSFNDYIRQAYNEQFF.

This clone was found a few times. In DNA form, the CDR3 reads TGTGCCAGCAGTGACTCACCAGGGAACTATGGCTACACCTTC. Protein: CASSDSPGNYGYTF. The rearrangement links TRBV6-1 to TRBJ1-2; TRBD1 is a possible D gene (5 bases). Trimming took off 3 bases at V and 2 bases at J, with 10 bases between the two ends. The CDR3 has 14 amino acids. Germline V gene lookup returns CDR1 MNHNS and CDR2 SASEGT.

This clone was observed a few times. The chain combines TRBV28 with TRBJ2-7, with 14 bases fitting TRBD2. The CDR3 spans 18 residues. Germline V CDR1 and CDR2: MDHEN, SYDVKM. Germline trimming cut 6 bases from V and 2 bases from J; bases unmatched to any gene: 12. This chain's CDR3 is CASRGQTSGRAIPYEQYF. The CDR3 nucleotides are TGTGCCAGCAGGGGACAGACTAGCGGGAGGGCCATACCCTACGAGCAGTACTTC.

The gene calls are TRBV6-5 and TRBJ2-2; TRBD1 agrees at 9 bases. CDR1 is MNHEY and CDR2 is SVGAGI in the germline V gene. V lost 4 bases, J lost 4 bases, and 7 bases stayed unmatched. The CDR3 spans 16 residues. The CDR3 coding sequence is TGTGCCAGCAGTTTCTTCGGACAGGGGAGCACCGGGGAGCTGTTTTTT. Amino acids: CASSFFGQGSTGELFF.

The V call is TRBV7-2, the J call TRBJ1-3, with D unresolved. V shed 1 base and J shed 4 bases, with 5 bases lying between them. The CDR3 loop spans 13 amino acids. Germline V gene lookup returns CDR1 SGHTA and CDR2 FQGNSA. The CDR3 spells CASSLEEGNTIYF. DNA of the CDR3: TGTGCCAGCAGCTTAGAAGAGGGAAACACCATATATTTT.

This clone occurred a few times. This rearrangement joins TRBV5-1 to TRBJ1-4; D is possibly TRBD1 (5 bases). Germline CDR1 is SGHRS and CDR2 is YFSETQ. Trimming removed 4 bases from V and 7 bases from J, with 14 bases in between. The CDR3 runs 14 residues. The DNA for the CDR3 is TGCGCCAGCAGCAGTGGGAGTGGGACTGAAAAACTGTTTTTT. Protein sequence: CASSSGSGTEKLFF.

The rearrangement uses TRBV6-4 and TRBJ2-3; D is uncertain. The germline V gene has CDR1 MRHNA and CDR2 SNTAGT. Trimming cost V 3 bases and J 8 bases, with 12 bases left between them. This CDR3 region has 13 residues. The CDR3 sequence: CASSEPSSSTQYF. Written as DNA, the CDR3 is TGTGCCAGCAGTGAACCATCAAGTAGTACGCAGTATTTT.

The genes are TRBV28 and TRBJ1-5; D uncertain. V lost 2 bases and J lost 3, with 8 bases in between. CDR1 and CDR2 (germline): MDHEN, SYDVKM. The CDR3 totals 14 residues. The CDR3 coding sequence is TGTGCCAGCAGTTTAGGAGAATTCAATCAGCCCCAGCATTTT. Its translation is CASSLGEFNQPQHF.

The CDR3 loop reads CASRGTALGEQYF. In nucleotides, the CDR3 is TGTGCCAGCAGAGGGACAGCCCTCGGGGAGCAGTACTTC. V usage is TRBV6-1 and J usage is TRBJ2-7; 7 positions match TRBD1. CDR3 size: 13 residues. Unmatched junction bases numbered 9, after V lost 6 bases and J lost 7 bases. The germline V gene encodes CDR1 MNHNS and CDR2 SASEGT.

The rearrangement joins TRBV21-1 to TRBJ2-3; the table gives TRBD2 as D, unverified against the DNA. TRBV21-1 is noted as a pseudogene. The CDR3 extends over 16 amino acids. In DNA, the CDR3 is TGTGCCAGCAGCAACGGACTAGCCCCAAATGGAGATACGCAGTATTTT. It encodes CASSNGLAPNGDTQYF.

The genes are TRBV6-1 and TRBJ1-4, with D possibly matching TRBD1 (6 bases). CDR1 MNHNS and CDR2 SASEGT come from the germline V gene. V gave up 5 bases and J gave up 12 bases, with 16 bases separating them. This CDR3 region has 13 residues. CDR3 sequence: CASSLGGQVELFF. The CDR3 DNA is TGTGCCAGCAGTCTGGGGGGGCAAGTAGAACTGTTTTTT.